This TCR beta chain was recorded in a study of CD8+ T cells in alopecia areata. Across the whole study: Patients in the treated group were given tofacitinib by mouth, 5 to 10 mg twice a day. Once tofacitinib had been taken for 6 to 18 months, 6 months off drug followed. Study results and limitations: Across lesional scalp, and particularly alopecia totalis/universalis, clonality surpassed that of normal scalp.

CDR1 SGHAT and CDR2 FQNNGV come from the germline V gene. The V end was cut by 5 bases, the J end by 1 base, with 15 bases between. The CDR3 totals 16 residues. Note on this clone: The antigen remains undetermined.

Extracted RNA was reverse transcribed, and the resulting cDNA served as sequencing template. Assay used: immunoSEQ multiplex PCR; TCRdb lists only in-frame clones, some missing. The table includes hundreds of thousands of clones, approximately 61% detected once. Punch biopsies of lesional scalp, plus peripheral blood, were taken from alopecia areata patients. This chain links TRBV11-2 with TRBJ2-1; D possibly corresponds to TRBD2 (6 bases). The receptor comes from a human donor with alopecia areata. The material sequenced was CD4+ T cells sorted from blood, taken at week 0. DNA for the CDR3: TGTGCCAGCAGCCCGGTCCGGGGGAAGTCCTACAATGAGCAGTTCTTC. Translation: CASSPVRGKSYNEQFF.